The T cell receptor (beta chain) under discussion was sequenced for a study of CD8 T cells in ankylosing spondylitis. Study results and caveats: One TCR beta motif, made up of seven to nine highly homologous variants, appeared characteristic of ankylosing spondylitis blood. Disease-linked clones proved CD8+ and comparatively uncommon in peripheral blood. Within matched ankylosing spondylitis synovial fluid, disease-linked clones were reportedly significantly enriched.

On this clonotype: The antigen is not known.

Trimming cost V 5 bases and J 4 bases; bases outside gene matches: 1. CDR3 size: 12 residues. CDR1 and CDR2 from the germline V gene are MNHEY and SVGAGI. Quantitative 5'-RACE was performed with molecular barcodes, and it yielded the TCR beta libraries. TCRdb called the 5' RACE reads again in MiXCR, with one record for every CDR3 protein. The sample lists 150,000 to 200,000 distinct CDR3 sequences, 15% to 20% occurring once. The source material was blood, either unsorted or a sorted T cell fraction (not recorded which). This clonotype originated in a male donor under 30 with ankylosing spondylitis or in good health (not recorded which). This rearrangement joins TRBV6-5 to TRBJ2-5; 7 bases are shared with TRBD2. In nucleotides, the CDR3 is TGTGCCAGCAGTGCTAGCGGAGAGACCCAGTACTTC. Translation: CASSASGETQYF.